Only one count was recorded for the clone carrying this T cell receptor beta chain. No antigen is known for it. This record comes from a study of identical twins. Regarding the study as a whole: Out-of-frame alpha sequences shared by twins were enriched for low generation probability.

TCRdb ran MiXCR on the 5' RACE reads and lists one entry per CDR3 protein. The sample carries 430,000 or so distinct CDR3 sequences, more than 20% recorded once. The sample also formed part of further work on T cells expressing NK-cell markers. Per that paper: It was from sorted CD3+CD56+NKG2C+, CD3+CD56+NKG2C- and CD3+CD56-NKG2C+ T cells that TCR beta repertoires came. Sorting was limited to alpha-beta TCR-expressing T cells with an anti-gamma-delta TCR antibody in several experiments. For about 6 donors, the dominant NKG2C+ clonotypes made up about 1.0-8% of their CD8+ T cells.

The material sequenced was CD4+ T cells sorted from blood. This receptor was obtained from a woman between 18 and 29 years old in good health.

CDR3 in DNA: TGTGCCAGCAGGATCGACAGTCCGAACACTGAAGCTTTCTTT. As protein: CASRIDSPNTEAFF. J is TRBJ1-1 and V is TRBV2; tentative D call: TRBD1 (5 bases). V dropped 6 bases and J dropped 1 base, with 12 bases sitting between them. The germline CDR1 and CDR2 sequences are SNHLY and FYNNEI. The CDR3 is 14 amino acids.